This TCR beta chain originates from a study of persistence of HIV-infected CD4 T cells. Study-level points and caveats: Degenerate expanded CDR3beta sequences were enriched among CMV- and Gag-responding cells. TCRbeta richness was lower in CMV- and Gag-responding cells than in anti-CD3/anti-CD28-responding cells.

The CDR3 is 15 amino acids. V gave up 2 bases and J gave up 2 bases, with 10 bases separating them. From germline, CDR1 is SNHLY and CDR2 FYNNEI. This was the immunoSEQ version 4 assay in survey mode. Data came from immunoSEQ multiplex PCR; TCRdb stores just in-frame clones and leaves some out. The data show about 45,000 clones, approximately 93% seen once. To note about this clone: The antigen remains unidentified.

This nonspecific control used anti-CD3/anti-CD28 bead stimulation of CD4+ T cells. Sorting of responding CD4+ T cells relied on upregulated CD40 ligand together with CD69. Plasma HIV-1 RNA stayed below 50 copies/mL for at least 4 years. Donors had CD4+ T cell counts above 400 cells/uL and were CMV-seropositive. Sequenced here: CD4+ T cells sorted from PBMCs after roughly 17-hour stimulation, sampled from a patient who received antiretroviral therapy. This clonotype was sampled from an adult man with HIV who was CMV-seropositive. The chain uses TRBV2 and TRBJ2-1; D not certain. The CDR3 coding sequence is TGTGCCAGCAGTGAAAGGGTCTCCACCTACAATGAGCAGTTCTTC. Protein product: CASSERVSTYNEQFF.